Below, 29 T cell receptor beta chains from the same sample are listed, as sequenced in a study of CXCR3-negative and CXCR3-positive naive CD8 T cells. Researchers prepared the TRB cDNA libraries using 5' RACE with UMI labels. TCRdb reprocessed the 5' RACE reads and reports one entry per CDR3 protein, with no DNA. The sample shows 45,000 or so distinct CDR3 sequences, and under 15% sits with its ten largest clones. The sample consisted of memory CD8+ T cells from blood. The receptors were sampled from a human donor in good health. Some clones in this sample may be carry-over from other donors' samples.

The chain has TRBV27 and TRBJ2-7; TCRdb's D gene call, TRBD1, goes unchecked for lack of DNA. The CDR3 extends over 17 amino acids. Germline loops: CDR1 MNHEY, CDR2 SMNVEV (reference sequence). The CDR3: CASSLQASRTGYHEQYF.

The rearrangement joins TRBV12-3 or TRBV12-4 to TRBJ1-1; the D gene TCRdb calls, TRBD1, cannot be checked with no DNA. The CDR3 spans 16 residues. CDR3 sequence reads: CASRGDRLVVDTEAFF.

The V and J genes are TRBV2 and TRBJ2-2. The CDR3 totals 16 residues. The V gene's germline CDR1 is SNHLY and CDR2 FYNNEI. CDR3 protein: CASSEELPRVYGELFF.

The CDR3 spells CASSFGGLSYEQYF. This rearrangement joins TRBV5-1 to TRBJ2-7; TCRdb indicates TRBD1, and absent DNA this call remains unverified. The CDR3 has 14 amino acids. The germline gives CDR1 SGHRS, CDR2 YFSETQ.

The V and J genes are TRBV12-2 and TRBJ1-2; the D gene TCRdb calls, TRBD1, cannot be checked with no DNA. TRBV12-2 is a documented pseudogene. This CDR3 region has 19 residues. CDR3 region: CASRLIIVVPQGRSYGYTF.

The CDR3 here is CASSAGTGGQETQYF. The V and J genes are TRBV6-4 and TRBJ2-5; without DNA, the TCRdb call of TRBD1 cannot be checked. The CDR3 contains 15 residues. Germline CDR1 MRHNA, CDR2 SNTAGT.

This rearrangement joins TRBV15 to TRBJ2-1; TCRdb's D gene call, TRBD2, goes unchecked for lack of DNA. The CDR3 is made up of 14 amino acids. Germline CDR1 LNHNV, CDR2 YYDKDF (reference sequence). CDR3 protein: CATGVGLSSNEQFF.

The V gene is TRBV7-9, the J gene TRBJ2-1; TCRdb designates TRBD1, a call that cannot be tested without DNA. This CDR3 is built from 15 residues. CDR1 is SEHNR, CDR2 FQNEAQ, per germline (reference sequence). The CDR3 here is CASSPTGGIGNEQFF.

This sequence joins TRBV7-6 and TRBJ1-1; absent DNA, TCRdb's TRBD1 call cannot be checked. The CDR3 has 15 amino acids. CDR1 is SGHVS, CDR2 FNYEAQ, per germline. The CDR3 sequence is CASSLERGPGTEAFF. The full variable domain, in which reference TRBV7-6 and TRBJ1-1 provide the parts outside the CDR3, is GAGVSQSPRYKVTKRGQDVALRCDPISGHVSLYWYRQALGQGPEFLTYFNYEAQQDKSGLPNDRFSAERPEGSISTLTIQRTEQRDSAMYRCASSLERGPGTEAFFGQGTRLTVV.

The chain has TRBV7-9 and TRBJ2-3; the D call of TRBD1 rests on TCRdb alone, since no DNA is present to check it. CDR1 is SEHNR, CDR2 FQNEAQ, per germline (reference sequence). CDR3 length equals 13 residues. CDR3: CASSPHPGDTQYF.

V and J are TRBV14 and TRBJ2-4; TCRdb reports TRBD1, a call that lacks DNA to check it against. The CDR3 extends over 16 amino acids. Germline lookup yields CDR1 SGHDN and CDR2 FVKESK. CDR3 residues: CASSPTQGLAKNIQYF.

The chain combines TRBV27 with TRBJ2-1; TCRdb's assignment of TRBD2 cannot be checked, as there is no DNA. CDR3 size: 16 residues. The V gene's germline CDR1 is MNHEY and CDR2 SMNVEV (reference sequence). This CDR3 is CASSLRLAGDYNEQFF.

The V gene is TRBV2, the J gene TRBJ2-5. The CDR3 has 15 amino acids. CDR1 is SNHLY and CDR2 is FYNNEI in the germline V gene. CDR3 in amino acids: CASSVGTGDQETQYF.

The gene calls are TRBV12-3 or TRBV12-4 and TRBJ2-1; lacking DNA, the TRBD1 call made by TCRdb goes unchecked. The CDR3 contains 18 residues. CDR3 protein: CASRSPGGFGGSYNEQFF.

This chain joins TRBV20-1 and TRBJ1-1; checking the TCRdb D call of TRBD1 is not possible without DNA. The CDR3 is 15 amino acids. Germline CDR1 is DFQATT and CDR2 is SNEGSKA (reference sequence). The CDR3 is CSARTAQGGDTEAFF.

V is TRBV20-1 and J is TRBJ2-5; the D call from TCRdb, TRBD1, cannot be confirmed without DNA. CDR1 is DFQATT and CDR2 is SNEGSKA in the germline V gene (reference sequence). This CDR3 has 13 amino acids. CDR3 region: CSARPKYQETQYF.

Judged by frequency, this clonotype is medium-sized. This chain links TRBV3-1 with TRBJ2-1; TCRdb's assignment of TRBD2 cannot be checked, as there is no DNA. Germline CDR1 is LGHDT and CDR2 is YNNKEL (reference sequence). The CDR3 is made up of 15 amino acids. CDR3 loop: CASSLGLAGSHEQFF.

This clonotype is classed as medium-sized (0.01 to 0.1%) by frequency. This chain uses TRBV6-4 with TRBJ2-1; TCRdb's assignment of TRBD1 cannot be checked, as there is no DNA. The CDR3 runs 14 residues. In germline, CDR1 is MRHNA, CDR2 SNTAGT. This CDR3 is CASSEGQGADEQFF.

The V and J genes are TRBV29-1 and TRBJ2-2. Germline values: CDR1 SQVTM, CDR2 ANQGSEA. This CDR3 region has 13 residues. CDR3: CSVEKRIPGELFF.

The CDR3 is CASRAAGELFF. V gene TRBV6-5 combines with J gene TRBJ2-2. Germline CDR1 and CDR2: MNHEY and SVGAGI. The CDR3 totals 11 residues.

This sequence joins TRBV5-1 and TRBJ2-7; the D call from TCRdb, TRBD2, cannot be confirmed without DNA. The CDR3 spans 15 residues. CDR1 SGHRS and CDR2 YFSETQ come from the germline V gene. The CDR3 reads CASPWGGGLPYEQYF.

V is TRBV12-3 or TRBV12-4 and J is TRBJ2-3; TCRdb designates TRBD1, a call that cannot be tested without DNA. This CDR3 has 14 amino acids. The CDR3 here is CASRDDRSTDTQYF.

CDR3 residues: CASSPRGLRGDTEAFF. This chain joins TRBV7-9 and TRBJ1-1; the TCRdb call, TRBD1, lacks DNA for checking. CDR1 and CDR2 from the germline V gene are SEHNR and FQNEAQ (reference sequence). The CDR3 loop spans 16 amino acids.

This chain joins TRBV7-9 and TRBJ2-1. The CDR3 consists of 15 residues. Germline lookup yields CDR1 SEHNR and CDR2 FQNEAQ (reference sequence). CDR3 amino acids: CASSYPDERDNEQFF. Based on the CDR3 plus reference TRBV7-9 and TRBJ2-1, the full variable domain is DTGVSQNPRHKITKRGQNVTFRCDPISEHNRLYWYRQTLGQGPEFLTYFQNEAQLEKSRLLSDRFSAERPKGSFSTLEIQRTEQGDSAMYLCASSYPDERDNEQFFGPGTRLTVL.

CDR3 in amino acids: CASSLTPLPNNEQFF. The genes are TRBV11-2 and TRBJ2-1; TCRdb's D gene call, TRBD2, goes unchecked for lack of DNA. CDR3 length equals 15 residues. CDR1 and CDR2 from the germline V gene are SGHAT and FQNNGV.

The V gene is TRBV6-1, the J gene TRBJ1-4; TCRdb designates TRBD1, a call that cannot be tested without DNA. The germline V gene encodes CDR1 MNHNS and CDR2 SASEGT. This CDR3 region has 16 residues. This CDR3 reads CASSEEWRGLNEKLFF.

The chain carries TRBV29-1 and TRBJ2-7; TCRdb lists TRBD1, though no DNA is available to test this call. The CDR3 sequence is 14 residues long. CDR1 SQVTM and CDR2 ANQGSEA come from the germline V gene. CDR3 in amino acids: CSVLKQGRTYEQYF.

This chain links TRBV7-2 with TRBJ1-4. CDR3 length: 14 amino acids. Germline V gene data show CDR1 as SGHTA and CDR2 as FQGNSA. The CDR3 loop reads CASSLTTYLEKLFF. Full variable domain (remainder filled in from reference TRBV7-2 and TRBJ1-4): GAGVSQSPSNKVTEKGKDVELRCDPISGHTALYWYRQSLGQGLEFLIYFQGNSAPDKSGLPSDRFSAERTGGSVSTLTIQRTQQEDSAVYLCASSLTTYLEKLFFGSGTQLSVL.

This rearrangement joins TRBV11-2 to TRBJ2-7; TCRdb returns TRBD2, unconfirmable since there is no DNA. This CDR3 region has 16 residues. Germline V gene lookup returns CDR1 SGHAT and CDR2 FQNNGV. The chain's CDR3 is CASSLPTSGRSYEQYF.